The present T cell receptor (beta chain) was sequenced within a study of shared clonotypes between healthy human individuals (dated by TCRdb to 2018 to 2021). As for the study more broadly: Three men and two women, aged 18 to 49 years, made up the cohort. To estimate repertoire size and how much clonotype sharing occurs between individuals, the study deeply sequenced the blood TCR repertoires of 5 or 6 healthy adults. Leukapheresis yielded between about 0.85 and 9.5 billion PBMCs per donor. For each donor, CD4 naive and CD4 memory were each given three plates, CD8 naive was given two plates, and CD8 memory was given one plate. Different laboratories and diverse techniques were used to prepare libraries and sequence TCR repertoires, to increase sequencing depth and limit assay-specific biases. What the work shows at the level of the full study, not this receptor alone: When several donors were compared, the shared fraction of clonotypes was about 5% for naive CD4, approximately 3.3% for naive CD8, roughly 2.3% for memory CD4, and 0.4% for memory CD8. Higher generation probabilities were observed for clonotypes shared by all four sorted-subset donors than for non-shared clonotypes. Based on pairwise subsampling, the degree of clonotype sharing among donors was expected to be affected by sequencing depth. Because the study included a small number of donors, the genetic and exposure-history diversity represented was limited. Estimated clonotype richness was generally larger for naive than for memory subsets. Sampling was restricted to blood, and TCR repertoires in tissue are likely to differ from TCR repertoires in blood. Even with the large sequencing depth, rarefaction of the sorted-subset datasets indicated that sequencing was incomplete.

Donors were healthy HIV-negative adults with no recently reported acute infections or vaccinations. Every donor was a Caucasian adult living in Nashville, Tennessee, USA. CD4+ T cells were enriched by magnetic negative selection, after which naive cells were positively selected on CD45RA and the negative fraction was taken as the memory subset. After blood collection by leukapheresis, PBMCs were isolated using Ficoll-Histopaque density gradient centrifugation and then cryopreserved in the vapor phase of liquid nitrogen. Analytical flow cytometry was used to check the purity and quantity of every magnetically sorted T cell population. Genomic DNA was isolated from every sorted fraction and measured by UV absorbance on a Nanodrop 2000c. CDR1 and CDR2, looked up from the germline V gene, are SGHRS and YFSETQ. From the cysteine up to the phenylalanine, the CDR3 has a length of 14 residues. Only the CDR3 portion is preserved as DNA: 42 bases, with reading frame beginning at the first base. V sheds 0 bases and J sheds 0 bases, leaving 6 bases between their ends.

TCR CDR3 regions were amplified from genomic DNA by multiplex PCR using the deep immunoSEQ assay. Extracted genomic DNA from each cell subset was distributed evenly across all wells of several immunoSEQ 96-well plates, and each plate was treated as a replicate. Each replicate PCR for sorted subsets received about 220 ng genomic DNA, equal to roughly 30,000 T cell genomes. Purified libraries were measured with a Qubit 3.0 fluorometer, size-checked on a Bioanalyzer 2100, and measured again with the KAPA Library Quantification kit. A separate single-read 150-cycle Illumina NextSeq 550 flow cell was used to sequence each immunoSEQ 96-well plate. The original methods were these. The immunoSEQ output contained only junctional sequences without quality scores, so filtering could not match that applied to full-length reads. Sequences were annotated with PyIR, a Python wrapper for IgBLAST v1.9, using IMGT germline references to assign V/J genes and CDR3. Any read was removed if the V/J assignment was weak (E-value above 1e-6), the CDR3 was missing, or the read contained stop codons, out-of-frame junctions, or ambiguous translated residues. V3J clonotypes were defined as sequences sharing an identical inferred V gene, J gene, and CDR3 amino acid sequence. The percentage overlap between two repertoires was calculated by dividing the number of shared unique clonotypes by the size of the smaller repertoire. RTK rarefaction, the Chao1 estimator, and Recon v2.1 estimates of unobserved clonotypes were used to assess repertoire richness. Generation probabilities were computed with OLGA for all TCRbeta clonotypes obtained by the gDNA method from several donors. The table comes from immuneACCESS by way of TCRdb, which keeps in-frame sequences with V and J called. Part of the clones is missing from these tables; in studies checked, under half for an unresolved V gene and the rest for unknown reasons. V and J calls and clone size are copied from that table; D and trimming were computed from the DNA. Present in this sample are some 630,000 clones, about 78% of which were seen just once. Jointly, the top ten make up 1.8% of the sample.

Concerning this clone itself: Its antigen is currently not known. The record has no base qualities; no much larger clone is one base away.

Sequencing used memory CD4+ T cells sorted from blood. The cell subset or site label, read with the paper, signifies: CD45RA-negative fraction. This chain is built from TRBV5-1 and TRBJ2-5; there is no confident call for the D gene. This clonotype was obtained from a woman in her thirties in good health. The CDR3 protein is CASSLAWDQETQYF. The bases are TGCGCCAGCAGCTTGGCGTGGGACCAAGAGACCCAGTACTTC.